Listed here are 5 T cell receptor beta chains from one sample, sequenced in a study of shared clonotypes between healthy human individuals. Using immunoSEQ multiplex PCR, the repertoire was profiled, and TCRdb retains in-frame clones only, with some absent. The profile shows about 490,000 clones, roughly 80% of them singletons. What was sequenced was PBMCs. All receptors come from a woman between 40 and 55 years old in good health. Some clones in this sample may be carry-over from other donors' samples.

A note on this clone: A read error may produce the germline difference seen at one junction end. V is TRBV7-7 and J is TRBJ2-3, with 7 bases fitting TRBD1. Germline lookup yields CDR1 SSHAT and CDR2 FNYEAQ (reference sequence). This CDR3 spans 16 amino acids. The CDR3 loop is CASSLGSTGDTDTQYF. CDR3 nucleotide sequence: TGTGCTAGCAGCTTAGGGTCCACAGGGGACACAGATACGCAGTATTTT.

This chain joins TRBV19 and TRBJ2-1, with TRBD1 as a possible D gene (6 bases). The CDR3 length is 12 residues. CDR1 is LNHDA, CDR2 SQIVND, per germline (reference sequence). The V and J ends lost 5 bases and 15 bases respectively, with 17 bases between them. CDR3 DNA: TGTGCCAGTAGTTCAAGGACAGACCTGAGGTTCTTC. Translating it yields CASSSRTDLRFF.

The chain employs TRBV6-5 and TRBJ2-3; D gene ambiguous. CDR3 length equals 16 residues. V was cut by 4 bases and J by 1 base, with 15 bases left in between. Germline V gene lookup returns CDR1 MNHEY and CDR2 SVGAGI. The CDR3 DNA sequence: TGTGCCAGCAGTTGGACCCTCCCCGCGGGCACAGATACGCAGTATTTT. Amino acid sequence: CASSWTLPAGTDTQYF.

The chain has TRBV30 and TRBJ1-2; no definite D call. This CDR3 is 14 amino acids long. CDR1 is GTSNPN and CDR2 is SVGIG in the germline V gene (reference sequence). V gave up 0 bases and J gave up 6 bases, with 14 bases separating them. CDR3 sequence reads: CAWSVRVGLDGYTF. The CDR3 coding sequence is TGTGCCTGGAGTGTCCGGGTAGGGCTGGATGGCTACACCTTC.

The chain couples TRBV10-2 to TRBJ2-7; the match to TRBD2 covers 13 bases. Germline CDR1 reads WSHSY; CDR2 reads SAAADI. The junction had 14 bases not matched to a gene; V was cut back by 9 bases and J by 0 bases. There are 18 residues in the CDR3. The CDR3 DNA is TGCGCCAGTACCTCGGGACTAGCGGGATCGCCAAACTCCTACGAGCAGTACTTC. It is translated as CASTSGLAGSPNSYEQYF.